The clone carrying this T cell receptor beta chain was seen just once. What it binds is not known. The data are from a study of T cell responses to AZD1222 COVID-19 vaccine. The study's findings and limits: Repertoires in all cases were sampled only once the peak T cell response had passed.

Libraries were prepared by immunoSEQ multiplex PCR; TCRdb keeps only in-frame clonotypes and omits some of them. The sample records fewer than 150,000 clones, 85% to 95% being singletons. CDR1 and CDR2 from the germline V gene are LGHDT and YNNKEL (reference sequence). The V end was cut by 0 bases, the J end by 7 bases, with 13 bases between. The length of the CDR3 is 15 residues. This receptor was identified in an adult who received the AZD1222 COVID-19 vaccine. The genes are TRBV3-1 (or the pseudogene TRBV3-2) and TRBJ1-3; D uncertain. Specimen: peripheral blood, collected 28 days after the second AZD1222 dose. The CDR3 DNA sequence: TGTGCCAGCAGCCAAGACACGATACGTAGGAACACCATATATTTT. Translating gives CASSQDTIRRNTIYF.